A single sample is the source of the 17 T cell receptor beta chains below, sequenced in a study of technical replicates of blood from a handful of donors. Sequenced by immunoSEQ multiplex PCR; TCRdb stores in-frame clones only, minus some. The data hold some 70,000 clones, with roughly nine tenths observed a single time. Sequenced material: PBMCs. The origin of the receptors is a human donor in good health. Some clones in this sample may be carry-over from other donors' samples.

The chain employs TRBV6-5 and TRBJ1-2; D is unclear. Germline CDR1 is MNHEY and CDR2 is SVGAGI. The CDR3 spans 15 residues. V was pared by 6 bases and J by 8 bases, with 22 bases between. CDR3 region: CASRTARSTRRGYTF. The CDR3 nucleotides are TGTGCCAGCAGAACGGCCAGGTCGACCCGGAGGGGCTACACCTTC.

This clone occurred once. The chain carries TRBV9 and TRBJ2-5, with D perhaps matching TRBD1 (5 bases). CDR3 length: 14 residues. Germline-derived CDR1 and CDR2 are SGDLS and YYNGEE. Deletions cut 0 bases from V and 3 bases from J, with 9 bases between. CDR3 protein: CASSVATGEETQYF. Written as DNA, the CDR3 is TGTGCCAGCAGCGTAGCCACAGGAGAAGAGACCCAGTACTTC.

The chain employs TRBV25-1 and TRBJ2-6, with TRBD2 as a possible D gene (5 bases). CDR1 and CDR2 (germline): MGHDK, SYGVNS. V shed 6 bases and J shed 0 bases, with 15 bases lying between them. The CDR3 is made up of 17 amino acids. This CDR3 is CASRPLHGVSGANVLTF. The CDR3 nucleotides read TGTGCCAGCAGACCACTGCACGGGGTCTCTGGGGCCAACGTCCTGACTTTC.

J is TRBJ1-2 and V is TRBV5-4, with D possibly TRBD1 on 6 matching bases. V was cut by 2 bases and J by 4 bases, with 12 bases left in between. The germline gives CDR1 SGHNT, CDR2 YYREEE (reference sequence). This CDR3 is built from 14 residues. The DNA of the CDR3 is TGTGCCAGCAGCTTCGGGGGGCGCGGCTATGGCTACACCTTC. It yields the protein CASSFGGRGYGYTF. Full variable domain (rest looked up from reference TRBV5-4 and TRBJ1-2): ETGVTQSPTHLIKTRGQQVTLRCSSQSGHNTVSWYQQALGQGPQFIFQYYREEENGRGNFPPRFSGLQFPNYSSELNVNALELDDSALYLCASSFGGRGYGYTFGSGTRLTVV.

The genes are TRBV4-3 and TRBJ2-3; 9 bases agree with TRBD1. This CDR3 spans 15 amino acids. Germline lookup yields CDR1 LGHNA and CDR2 YSLEER. V was clipped by 3 bases and J by 5 bases; unmatched bases: 6. CDR3 sequence (DNA): TGCGCCAGCAGCCACGTCCCGGGACAGGGAGATACGCAGTATTTT. Its protein product is CASSHVPGQGDTQYF.

V is TRBV7-2 and J is TRBJ1-1; 7 positions match TRBD1. Trimming removed 0 bases from V and 4 bases from J; junction bases left unmatched: 5. The CDR3 totals 15 residues. CDR1 and CDR2 (germline): SGHTA, FQGNSA. The CDR3 here is CASSLAGGSSTEAFF. CDR3 in DNA: TGTGCCAGCAGCTTAGCAGGGGGCTCTAGCACTGAAGCTTTCTTT.

The rearrangement uses TRBV11-2 and TRBJ2-7, with a possible D match to TRBD2 (5 bases). CDR3 length: 16 amino acids. Looked up from germline, CDR1 is SGHAT and CDR2 is FQNNGV. Trimming took off 5 bases at V and 3 bases at J, with 20 bases between the two ends. The CDR3 reads CASSPPTAGGSYEQYF. Here the CDR3 DNA reads TGTGCCAGCAGCCCCCCTACTGCGGGCGGAAGCTACGAGCAGTACTTC.

The chain recombines TRBV6-6 with TRBJ1-5, with TRBD1 matching 10 bases. The germline V gene has CDR1 MNHNY and CDR2 SVGAGI (reference sequence). V dropped 6 bases and J dropped 4; count of bases not matched to a gene: 6. The CDR3 sequence is 15 residues long. CDR3 in amino acids: CASSLTGGGNQPQHF. As DNA, the CDR3 is TGTGCCAGCAGCCTGACAGGGGGCGGGAATCAGCCCCAGCATTTT.

This clone has a handful of counts. The gene calls are TRBV2 and TRBJ2-2; 10 bases line up with TRBD2. CDR1 and CDR2 (germline): SNHLY, FYNNEI. With 7 bases clipped from V and 7 bases from J, the junction kept 9 bases outside the gene matches. The CDR3 has 15 amino acids. The CDR3 here is CASKEAGGQVGELFF. CDR3 coding DNA: TGTGCCAGCAAAGAAGCGGGGGGGCAGGTCGGGGAGCTGTTTTTT.

The chain uses TRBV6-5 and TRBJ2-3, with 7 bases lining up with TRBD2. Germline CDR1 is MNHEY and CDR2 is SVGAGI. There are 16 residues in the CDR3. Losses at the gene ends were 2 bases for V and 6 bases for J; bases not matched to a gene: 11. Here the CDR3 DNA reads TGTGCCAGCAGTTACGCCCCCCCCAGCGGGGCCGATACGCAGTATTTT. It yields the protein CASSYAPPSGADTQYF.

This chain links TRBV7-3 with TRBJ2-5; TRBD1 matches 7 bases. This CDR3 is 14 amino acids long. Germline-derived CDR1 and CDR2 are SGHTA and FQGTGA. The ends lost 3 bases at V and 4 bases at J; junction bases unmatched: 5. The DNA of the CDR3 is TGTGCCAGCAGCTTGGCAGGGGGTGGAGAGACCCAGTACTTC. Protein sequence: CASSLAGGGETQYF.

This clone occurred once. In nucleotides, the CDR3 is TGTGCCTGGAAAACGGGACAGGGGCCTAAAAAACTGTTTTTT. This codes for CAWKTGQGPKKLFF. This chain uses TRBV30 with TRBJ1-4, with 10 bases lining up with TRBD1. Germline-derived CDR1 and CDR2 are GTSNPN and SVGIG (reference sequence). The CDR3 covers 14 residues. Germline trimming cut 4 bases from V and 9 bases from J; bases unmatched to any gene: 8.

This rearrangement joins TRBV27 to TRBJ2-4; D possibly corresponds to TRBD2 (6 bases). The CDR3 totals 15 residues. CDR1 and CDR2 from the germline V gene are MNHEY and SMNVEV (reference sequence). V was clipped by 6 bases and J by 0 bases, with 12 bases between them. The CDR3 spells CASRGGLLAKNIQYF. CDR3 nucleotide sequence: TGTGCCAGCAGGGGCGGACTATTAGCCAAAAACATTCAGTACTTC.

This chain links TRBV6-6 with TRBJ1-2; TRBD1 matches 10 bases. Germline loops: CDR1 MNHNY, CDR2 SVGAGI (reference sequence). The CDR3 totals 14 residues. J gave up 1 base and V 10 bases, and 6 bases lay outside the gene matches. This CDR3 reads CATSGTGVNYGYTF. The CDR3 DNA reads as TGTGCCACGTCCGGGACAGGGGTTAACTATGGCTACACCTTC.

The chain joins TRBV7-2 to TRBJ2-7; tentative D call: TRBD2 (5 bases). CDR1 and CDR2 from the germline V gene are SGHTA and FQGNSA. The CDR3 covers 15 residues. Trimming removed 4 bases from V and 6 bases from J, with 19 bases in between. CDR3 region: CASSSAIGRLGEQYF. DNA of the CDR3: TGTGCCAGCAGCTCGGCAATAGGGAGATTGGGCGAGCAGTACTTC. Using reference TRBV7-2 and TRBJ2-7 for the parts outside the CDR3, the full variable domain is GAGVSQSPSNKVTEKGKDVELRCDPISGHTALYWYRQSLGQGLEFLIYFQGNSAPDKSGLPSDRFSAERTGGSVSTLTIQRTQQEDSAVYLCASSSAIGRLGEQYFGPGTRLTVT.

The V gene is TRBV2, the J gene TRBJ1-5, with 8 bases lining up with TRBD1. CDR3 size: 15 residues. V gave up 7 bases and J gave up 5 bases; unmatched junction bases: 10. Germline V gene sequence: CDR1 SNHLY, CDR2 FYNNEI. The DNA for the CDR3 is TGTGCCAGCAACCAGGACAGGGCAGGGGATCAGCCCCAGCATTTT. Protein product: CASNQDRAGDQPQHF.

The chain joins TRBV7-2 to TRBJ2-7; 7 nucleotides align to TRBD2. V shed 2 bases and J 1 base; nucleotides not matched to a gene: 5. This CDR3 contains 15 residues. Germline V CDR1 and CDR2: SGHTA, FQGNSA. The CDR3 DNA reads as TGTGCCAGCAGCTTACCGGCTAGCGGATCCTACGAGCAGTACTTC. It is translated as CASSLPASGSYEQYF.